Described below is a single T cell receptor beta chain sequence and its context. The target antigen is unknown. This specimen comes from a study of cytomegalovirus exposure and HLA in healthy donors. This CDR3 has 17 residues. CDR1 is SGHDT and CDR2 is YYEEEE in the germline V gene. The PCR employed 60 Vbeta primers together with 13 Jbeta primers. Produced via immunoSEQ multiplex PCR; TCRdb's table is partial and in-frame only. The repertoire holds 150,000 to 200,000 clones, 81% seen once, with around 3.7% in the top ten. Whole-study results and caveats: An observed cluster of highly shared sequence variants was recorded as a likely sequencing artifact.

Donors in the study were healthy people who gave bone marrow. The receptor was isolated from a man in his forties in good health and CMV-seropositive. The sequenced material came from PBMCs. V gene TRBV5-6 combines with J gene TRBJ2-5; TRBD2 matches 8 bases. The last part of the DNA fits TRBJ2-7 better; the J call may be wrong. Here the CDR3 DNA reads TGTGCCAGCAGCTTGGCCATAGCGGGGAAAGGGCGATACGAGCAGTACTTC. It codes for CASSLAIAGKGRYEQYF.